Shown below are 18 T cell receptor beta chains from a single sample sequenced in a study of T-cell reconstitution after alpha-beta-depleted transplantation in children. Library preparation (for TCRbeta) was performed with unique molecular identifiers. TCRdb fed the PCR reads into MiXCR, producing one record per CDR3 protein. The data contain about 240,000 distinct CDR3 sequences, more than 10% of them singletons. The sample was PBMCs from the stem cell graft donor, taken from the stem cell graft. These receptors came from a human donor who donated a stem cell graft to a child with acute lymphoblastic leukemia.

This clonotype was counted many times. The rearrangement links TRBV25-1 to TRBJ2-1; 7 bases are shared with TRBD2. After removal of 6 bases from V and 6 bases from J, the junction contained 8 bases not matched to a gene. The CDR3 sequence is 14 residues long. Germline assignment: CDR1 MGHDK and CDR2 SYGVNS. In DNA form, the CDR3 reads TGTGCCAGCAGGCTTGCGGGGAGGGCCAATGAGCAGTTCTTC. Its protein is CASRLAGRANEQFF.

The sample holds many counts of this clonotype. One junction end disagrees with the germline gene, perhaps due to a read error. The genes are TRBV5-6 and TRBJ1-4; 8 bases map to TRBD1. CDR1 is SGHDT, CDR2 YYEEEE, per germline. The CDR3 is 13 amino acids. CDR3 in DNA: TGTGCCAGCAGGTTAGCAGGGGGCCAGAGCACTATTTTT. It specifies CASRLAGGQSTIF.

This clonotype came up many times. The genes are TRBV12-3 or TRBV12-4 and TRBJ2-1, with 8 bases lining up with TRBD2. The CDR3 runs 17 residues. The V gene end was trimmed by 0 bases and the J gene end by 6 bases; junction bases not matched to a gene: 10. In DNA form, the CDR3 reads TGTGCCAGCAGTTTAGCGTTTTCTCCTAGCGGGTTCAATGAGCAGTTCTTC. Translated, it gives CASSLAFSPSGFNEQFF.

This sequence joins TRBV7-2 and TRBJ2-1; 10 nucleotides line up with TRBD1. J lost 4 bases, V lost 4 bases, and 7 bases had no gene match. This CDR3 is built from 16 residues. Germline V gene data show CDR1 as SGHTA and CDR2 as FQGNSA. This chain's CDR3 is CASSWTGTGVYNEQFF. The CDR3 DNA sequence: TGTGCCAGCAGCTGGACCGGGACAGGGGTTTACAATGAGCAGTTCTTC.

This clonotype was recorded many times. The chain couples TRBV2 to TRBJ2-7; D unclear. Per germline, CDR1 SNHLY and CDR2 FYNNEI. The CDR3 consists of 12 residues. Trimming removed 6 bases from V and 5 bases from J, with 11 bases in between. CDR3 sequence: CASRVTKDEQYF. DNA of the CDR3: TGTGCCAGCAGAGTTACCAAGGACGAGCAGTACTTC.

This clonotype has at least ten counts. V gene TRBV7-9 combines with J gene TRBJ2-5; 11 bases are a match to TRBD2. This CDR3 spans 16 amino acids. Germline loops: CDR1 SEHNR, CDR2 FQNEAQ (reference sequence). Trimming at V came to 6 bases and at J to 3 bases, leaving 9 bases not matched to a gene. The CDR3 DNA reads TGTGCCAGCAGACGGACTAGCGGGCGGGAAGAAGAGACCCAGTACTTC. It yields the protein CASRRTSGREEETQYF.

This clonotype was seen repeatedly, ten times or more. The chain carries TRBV12-3 or TRBV12-4 and TRBJ2-3; D not certain. The V end was cut by 3 bases, the J end by 5 bases, with 6 bases between. CDR3 length: 12 amino acids. The DNA of the CDR3 is TGTGCCAGCAGTTTTTTGCGAGATACGCAGTATTTT. Protein product: CASSFLRDTQYF.

At least ten counts were recorded for this clonotype. This chain uses TRBV7-2 with TRBJ1-2; no clear D gene. This CDR3 spans 13 amino acids. Germline-derived CDR1 and CDR2 are SGHTA and FQGNSA. Trimming stripped 3 bases from V and 4 bases from J, with 9 bases between. The CDR3 is CASSFGNFYGYTF. CDR3 bases: TGTGCCAGCAGCTTCGGGAACTTCTATGGCTACACCTTC.

Turning to this clonotype: It is likely a read error, because the conserved phenylalanine at the end of the CDR3 is missing. The gene calls are TRBV12-3 or TRBV12-4 and TRBJ2-7; a weak D match, TRBD1 (6 bases). The V gene lost 1 base and the J gene lost 6 bases, with 13 bases spanning the gap. The CDR3 consists of 14 residues. The CDR3 here is CASSLGAGAGEQYL. CDR3 sequence (DNA): TGTGCCAGCAGTTTAGGGGCAGGGGCTGGCGAGCAGTACTTG.

This clonotype has ten or more counts. This chain joins TRBV7-2 and TRBJ2-7, with D hard to call. V was shortened by 5 bases and J by 2 bases, with 13 bases between the two germline ends. CDR1 is SGHTA and CDR2 is FQGNSA in the germline V gene. This CDR3 contains 14 residues. The CDR3 here is CASSTTKAAYEQYF. The CDR3 DNA follows: TGTGCCAGCAGCACTACCAAAGCTGCCTACGAGCAGTACTTC. The whole variable domain, remainder taken from reference TRBV7-2 and TRBJ2-7, is GAGVSQSPSNKVTEKGKDVELRCDPISGHTALYWYRQSLGQGLEFLIYFQGNSAPDKSGLPSDRFSAERTGGSVSTLTIQRTQQEDSAVYLCASSTTKAAYEQYFGPGTRLTVT.

This clonotype was picked up a small number of times. This sequence joins TRBV28 and TRBJ2-7; D is tentatively TRBD1 or TRBD2 (6 bases each). In germline, CDR1 is MDHEN, CDR2 SYDVKM. This CDR3 spans 14 amino acids. Trimming stripped 5 bases from V and 2 bases from J, with 13 bases between. The CDR3: CASSPPGAPYEQYF. CDR3 DNA: TGTGCCAGCAGTCCTCCGGGGGCTCCCTACGAGCAGTACTTC.

This clonotype was seen many times. V usage is TRBV29-1 and J usage is TRBJ2-3; no definite D call. The V gene lost 3 bases and the J gene lost 4 bases, with 8 bases spanning the gap. The germline V gene encodes CDR1 SQVTM and CDR2 ANQGSEA. The CDR3 length is 12 residues. The CDR3, as DNA: TGCAGCGTTGATGCGAGCGCAGATACGCAGTATTTT. It encodes CSVDASADTQYF.

The table lists this clonotype with a few counts. The V call is TRBV12-3 or TRBV12-4, the J call TRBJ2-3; TRBD2 aligns across 10 bases. Germline trimming cut 8 bases from V and 2 bases from J; bases unmatched to any gene: 16. The CDR3 is 18 amino acids. CDR3: CASYATHLAGVSTDTQYF. The DNA for the CDR3 is TGTGCCAGCTACGCGACCCATCTAGCGGGAGTTTCCACAGATACGCAGTATTTT.

This chain uses TRBV2 with TRBJ2-7; no firm D call. Germline lookup yields CDR1 SNHLY and CDR2 FYNNEI. There are 15 residues in the CDR3. Trimming shortened V by 7 bases and J by 5 bases, and 21 bases separated the two germline ends. The CDR3 DNA is TGTGCCAGCACAAGCAATCCGACTCTTACCCACGAGCAGTACTTC. Amino acids: CASTSNPTLTHEQYF.

This clonotype was found many times. V gene TRBV19 combines with J gene TRBJ1-6; TRBD1 might be the D (5 bases). Trimming stripped 4 bases from V and 8 bases from J, with 6 bases between. CDR1 is LNHDA and CDR2 is SQIVND in the germline V gene (reference sequence). The CDR3 is 12 amino acids. For the CDR3, the DNA is TGTGCCAGTAGTACCAGGGATTCACCCCTCCACTTT. Protein: CASSTRDSPLHF.

This clonotype was seen repeatedly, ten times or more. This chain connects TRBV24-1 to TRBJ1-1; D is undetermined. The CDR3 has 13 residues. Trimming shortened V by 4 bases and J by 8 bases, and 13 bases separated the two germline ends. Germline loops: CDR1 KGHDR, CDR2 SFDVKD. The CDR3 is CATSEGTKKEAFF. CDR3 in DNA: TGTGCCACCAGTGAGGGTACAAAAAAGGAAGCTTTCTTT.

In this sample, this clonotype turned up many times. The chain's CDR3 is CASSSWTGNDEQYF. In DNA form, the CDR3 reads TGTGCCAGCAGCTCCTGGACCGGGAATGACGAGCAGTACTTC. J is TRBJ2-7 and V is TRBV7-2, with D perhaps matching TRBD2 (5 bases). Trimming pared 4 bases from V and 5 bases from J, leaving 15 bases between. CDR1 is SGHTA, CDR2 FQGNSA, per germline. This CDR3 has 14 amino acids. Full variable domain (remainder filled in from reference TRBV7-2 and TRBJ2-7): GAGVSQSPSNKVTEKGKDVELRCDPISGHTALYWYRQSLGQGLEFLIYFQGNSAPDKSGLPSDRFSAERTGGSVSTLTIQRTQQEDSAVYLCASSSWTGNDEQYFGPGTRLTVT.

This clonotype was observed many times. The rearrangement uses TRBV20-1 and TRBJ2-7, with 7 bases fitting TRBD1. Trimming removed 1 base from V and 1 base from J; junction bases left unmatched: 1. Germline V gene sequence: CDR1 DFQATT, CDR2 SNEGSKA (reference sequence). The CDR3 runs to 13 residues. CDR3 amino acids: CSARGQGSYEQYF. The CDR3 DNA reads TGCAGTGCTAGAGGACAGGGTTCCTACGAGCAGTACTTC.